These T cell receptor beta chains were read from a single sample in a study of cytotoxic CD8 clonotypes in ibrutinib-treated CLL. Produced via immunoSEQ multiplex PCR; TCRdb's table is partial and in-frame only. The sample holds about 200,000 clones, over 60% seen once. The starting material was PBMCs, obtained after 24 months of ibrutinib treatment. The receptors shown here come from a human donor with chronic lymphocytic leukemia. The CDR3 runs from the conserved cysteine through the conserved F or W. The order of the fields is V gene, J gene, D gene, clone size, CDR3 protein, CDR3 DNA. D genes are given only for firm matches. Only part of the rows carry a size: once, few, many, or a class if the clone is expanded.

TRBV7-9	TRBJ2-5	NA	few	CASSSTGLQETQYF	TGTGCCAGCAGCTCGACAGGACTCCAAGAGACCCAGTACTTC
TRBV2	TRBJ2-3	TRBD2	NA	CASRELAGWAADTQYF	TGTGCCAGCAGGGAACTAGCGGGTTGGGCGGCAGATACGCAGTATTTT
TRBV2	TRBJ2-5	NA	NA	CASSFGETQYF	TGTGCCAGCAGCTTTGGGGAGACCCAGTACTTC
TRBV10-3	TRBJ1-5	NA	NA	CAIGRINQPQHF	TGTGCCATTGGCAGGATCAATCAGCCCCAGCATTTT
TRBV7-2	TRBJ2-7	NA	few	CASSPIGGAAHEQYF	TGTGCCAGCAGCCCCATCGGGGGCGCAGCACACGAGCAGTACTTC
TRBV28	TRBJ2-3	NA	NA	CASTPALGTDTQYF	TGTGCCAGCACCCCTGCGCTGGGGACAGATACGCAGTATTTT
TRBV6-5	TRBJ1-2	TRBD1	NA	CASSTGQGGFYGYTF	TGTGCCAGCAGTACGGGACAGGGAGGCTTTTATGGCTACACCTTC
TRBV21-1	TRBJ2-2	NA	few	CASSLGLAGEAGELFF	TGTGCCAGCAGCCTGGGACTAGCGGGAGAGGCCGGGGAGCTGTTTTTT
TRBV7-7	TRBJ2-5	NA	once	CASSLSLYRSIGETQYF	TGTGCTAGCAGCTTATCTCTTTATCGTTCCATTGGGGAGACCCAGTACTTC
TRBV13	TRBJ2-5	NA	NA	CASSGGLLPKETQYF	TGTGCCAGCAGCGGGGGACTTCTCCCCAAAGAGACCCAGTACTTC
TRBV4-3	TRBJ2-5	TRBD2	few	CASSHGLDFETQYF	TGCGCCAGCAGCCACGGACTAGACTTCGAGACCCAGTACTTC
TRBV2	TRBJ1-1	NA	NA	CASVPGTNTEAFF	TGTGCCAGCGTGCCCGGAACTAACACTGAAGCTTTCTTT
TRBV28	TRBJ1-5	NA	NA	CASDRPAGVDQPQHF	TGTGCCAGCGATCGCCCGGCCGGGGTTGATCAGCCCCAGCATTTT
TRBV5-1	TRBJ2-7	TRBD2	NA	CASSSGLAGGLEQYF	TGCGCCAGCAGCTCCGGACTAGCGGGAGGTCTCGAGCAGTACTTC
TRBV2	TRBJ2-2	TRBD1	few	CASRDRVGAGELFF	TGTGCCAGCAGAGACAGGGTCGGCGCCGGGGAGCTGTTTTTT
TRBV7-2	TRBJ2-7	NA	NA	CASSLEGSGSSEQYF	TGTGCCAGCAGCTTAGAAGGCAGTGGTTCCAGCGAGCAGTACTTC
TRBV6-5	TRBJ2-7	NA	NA	CASSKILDLFYEQYF	TGTGCCAGCAGCAAAATCCTAGATTTATTCTACGAGCAGTACTTC